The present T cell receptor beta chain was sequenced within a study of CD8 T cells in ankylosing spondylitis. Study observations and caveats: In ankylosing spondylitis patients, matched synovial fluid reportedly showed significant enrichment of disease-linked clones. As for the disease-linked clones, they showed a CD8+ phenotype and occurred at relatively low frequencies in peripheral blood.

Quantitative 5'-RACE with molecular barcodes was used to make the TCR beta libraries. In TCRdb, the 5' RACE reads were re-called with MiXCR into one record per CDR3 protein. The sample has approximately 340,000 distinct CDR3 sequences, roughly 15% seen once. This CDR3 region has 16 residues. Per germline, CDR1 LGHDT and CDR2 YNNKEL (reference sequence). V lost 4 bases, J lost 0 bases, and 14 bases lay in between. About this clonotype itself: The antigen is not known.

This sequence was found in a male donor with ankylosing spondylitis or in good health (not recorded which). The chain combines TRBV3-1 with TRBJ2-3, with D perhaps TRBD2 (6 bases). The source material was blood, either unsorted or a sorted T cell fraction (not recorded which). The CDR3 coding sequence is TGTGCCAGCAGCCCGGGACTTCGCCTTAGCACAGATACGCAGTATTTT. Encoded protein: CASSPGLRLSTDTQYF.